One and the same sample provided the 14 T cell receptor beta chains below, sequenced in a study of T cell repertoires in cytomegalovirus infection. TCRdb recomputed calls from the reads with MiXCR, one row per CDR3 protein. The sample lists about 230,000 distinct CDR3 sequences, roughly 22% occurring once. The sample consisted of CD8+ T cells from PBMCs. The source of these receptors is a human donor in good health (CMV status not recorded). Some clones in this sample may be carry-over from other donors' samples.

This clonotype was seen repeatedly, ten times or more. The rearrangement uses TRBV7-2 and TRBJ1-2; D uncertain. Between the trimmed V and J ends, which lost 2 bases and 0 bases, there was a span of 7 bases. This CDR3 contains 14 residues. The V gene's germline CDR1 is SGHTA and CDR2 FQGNSA. The CDR3 sequence is CASSLSRSNYGYTF. As DNA, the CDR3 is TGTGCCAGCAGCTTAAGCCGATCTAACTATGGCTACACCTTC.

The V call is TRBV15, the J call TRBJ2-5; 9 bases are shared with TRBD2. From germline, CDR1 is LNHNV and CDR2 YYDKDF (reference sequence). The CDR3 covers 18 residues. Trimming took 0 bases from V and 4 from J; bases not matched to a gene: 12. The CDR3 loop is CATSRDASGLAGSETQYF. CDR3 nucleotides: TGTGCCACCAGCAGAGATGCCTCGGGGCTAGCGGGGTCAGAGACCCAGTACTTC.

The V gene is TRBV24-1, the J gene TRBJ2-5, with 11 positions matching TRBD2. CDR3 size: 16 residues. The V and J ends lost 4 bases and 0 bases, in that order; junction bases with no gene match: 3. In germline, CDR1 is KGHDR, CDR2 SFDVKD. The CDR3 DNA sequence: TGTGCCACCAGTGAGTTGACTAGCGGGGACCAAGAGACCCAGTACTTC. Its translation is CATSELTSGDQETQYF.

This clonotype was seen repeatedly, ten times or more. The V gene is TRBV4-1, the J gene TRBJ2-3; D remains ambiguous. The germline gives CDR1 MGHRA, CDR2 YSYEKL. This CDR3 is 14 amino acids long. The germline V and J ends were trimmed by 0 bases and 5 bases, with 9 bases remaining between them. The CDR3: CASSQDKAGDTQYF. The CDR3 DNA sequence: TGCGCCAGCAGCCAAGACAAAGCAGGAGATACGCAGTATTTT.

This clonotype was recorded only once. J is TRBJ1-1 and V is TRBV7-9; 9 bases agree with TRBD1. Germline lookup yields CDR1 SEHNR and CDR2 FQNEAQ (reference sequence). J was trimmed by 3 bases and V by 5 bases; bases with no gene match: 4. The CDR3 length is 14 residues. In nucleotides, the CDR3 is TGTGCCAGCAGCCACCGGGACAGGGACACTGAAGCTTTCTTT. Encoded protein: CASSHRDRDTEAFF.

This clonotype has a handful of counts. One junction end does not reproduce the germline sequence, and a read error may be involved. V gene TRBV29-1 combines with J gene TRBJ1-4; D is unclear. Germline lookup yields CDR1 SQVTM and CDR2 ANQGSEA. The CDR3 runs 10 residues. CDR3 sequence: CSVVDPELIF. Written as DNA, the CDR3 is TGCAGCGTGGTGGACCCCGAGTTAATTTTT.

The sample holds many counts of this clonotype. The rearrangement joins TRBV7-2 to TRBJ2-7; TRBD2 matches at 10 bases. Germline CDR1 and CDR2: SGHTA and FQGNSA. The CDR3 sequence is 14 residues long. V gave up 4 bases and J gave up 2 bases; unmatched junction bases: 2. The CDR3 here is CASSWGLATYEQYF. As DNA, the CDR3 is TGTGCCAGCAGCTGGGGACTAGCGACCTACGAGCAGTACTTC.

The chain employs TRBV7-8 and TRBJ2-7; 8 bases line up with TRBD2. V shed 2 bases and J 12 bases; nucleotides not matched to a gene: 15. The CDR3 covers 15 residues. Per the germline V gene, CDR1 is SGHVS and CDR2 is FQNEAQ. In DNA form, the CDR3 reads TGTGCCAGCAGCTTAATGGCCAGCGGGGGCCCCGGGGTGTACTTC. Protein product: CASSLMASGGPGVYF.

The CDR3 coding sequence is TGTGCCAGCAGCGGGGGAGGACGAGAGACCCAGTACTTC. Its translation is CASSGGGRETQYF. This chain connects TRBV7-9 to TRBJ2-5, with a possible D match to TRBD2 (6 bases). This CDR3 comprises 13 residues. Germline V gives CDR1 SEHNR, CDR2 FQNEAQ (reference sequence). Between the trimmed V and J ends, which lost 5 bases and 4 bases, there was a span of 11 bases.

This clonotype turned up a few times. DNA for the CDR3: TGTGCCAGCAGTGAACCCCGGAACAATCAGCCCCAGCATTTT. It translates to CASSEPRNNQPQHF. The chain carries TRBV25-1 and TRBJ1-5; D is uncertain. CDR3 length equals 14 residues. With 2 bases removed from V and 3 bases from J, the gap between germline ends came to 8 bases. Germline V gene lookup returns CDR1 MGHDK and CDR2 SYGVNS.

This clonotype has more than one count but fewer than ten. This chain links TRBV28 with TRBJ2-3, with 15 bases aligning to TRBD2. CDR3 length equals 21 residues. Trimming cost V 2 bases and J 6 bases; bases outside gene matches: 18. Germline CDR1 reads MDHEN; CDR2 reads SYDVKM. CDR3 sequence (DNA): TGTGCCAGCAGTTTAGGACCGGGACTAGCGGGGGGCGGGTGGAATTCGGATACGCAGTATTTT. Protein: CASSLGPGLAGGGWNSDTQYF.

This clonotype was seen repeatedly, ten times or more. This sequence joins TRBV7-2 and TRBJ2-7; D may be TRBD2 (5 bases). This CDR3 contains 14 residues. Germline values: CDR1 SGHTA, CDR2 FQGNSA. V was clipped by 4 bases and J by 6 bases, with 16 bases between them. CDR3 DNA: TGTGCCAGCAGCTCCAGCGTCGGGGTCCGCGAGCAGTACTTC. Protein: CASSSSVGVREQYF.

The J gene is TRBJ1-1, the V gene TRBV29-1; D remains ambiguous. The germline V gene encodes CDR1 SQVTM and CDR2 ANQGSEA. This CDR3 spans 13 amino acids. Trimming cost V 7 bases and J 0 bases, with 12 bases left between them. The CDR3 coding sequence is TGCAGCGCCAGGACGGCAATGAACACTGAAGCTTTCTTT. Translating it yields CSARTAMNTEAFF.

In DNA form, the CDR3 reads TGTGCCAGCAGACCCCCGGGCGGGGGGGCGGCTAGTGAGCAGTTCTTC. Protein: CASRPPGGGAASEQFF. The chain couples TRBV11-1 to TRBJ2-1, with TRBD2 matching over 9 bases. In germline, CDR1 is SGHAT, CDR2 FQDESV (reference sequence). This CDR3 comprises 16 residues. Trimming cost V 6 bases and J 9 bases; bases outside gene matches: 15.